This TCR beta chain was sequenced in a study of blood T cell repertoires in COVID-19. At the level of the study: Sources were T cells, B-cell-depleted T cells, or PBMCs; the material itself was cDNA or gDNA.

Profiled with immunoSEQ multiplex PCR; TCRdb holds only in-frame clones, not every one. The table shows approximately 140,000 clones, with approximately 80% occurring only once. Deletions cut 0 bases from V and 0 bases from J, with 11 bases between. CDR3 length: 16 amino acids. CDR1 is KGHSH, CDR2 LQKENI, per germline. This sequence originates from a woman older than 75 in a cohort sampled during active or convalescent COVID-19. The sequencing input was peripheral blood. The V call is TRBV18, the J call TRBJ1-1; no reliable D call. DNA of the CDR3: TGTGCCAGCTCACCACCGTCCCCGGGGATGAACACTGAAGCTTTCTTT. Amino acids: CASSPPSPGMNTEAFF.